This TCR beta chain was identified in a study of Tregs in tolerant kidney transplant recipients. Study background: An approximately 3-day belatacept mixed lymphocyte reaction, sometimes plus 5-day graft donor restimulation, preceded CD4+CD25+CD127- sorting. Antibodies separated recipient from donor cells. Study results and limitations: Biological reproducibility was not directly addressed, but technical replication error appeared minimal. Findings come from small patient numbers and require larger validation.

Profiled with immunoSEQ multiplex PCR; TCRdb holds only in-frame clones, not every one. The sample lists some 15,000 clones, around 66% seen once, with 3.2% in the top ten. This clone was recorded at least ten times. Its antigen is not identified. V dropped 0 bases and J dropped 3; count of bases not matched to a gene: 7. Germline CDR1 reads SGDLS; CDR2 reads YYNGEE. CDR3 length: 17 amino acids. This chain uses TRBV9 with TRBJ2-2; 8 positions agree with TRBD2. The TCR comes from a human donor in good health. The sequenced material came from Tregs from blood cultured with allogeneic cells. CDR3 DNA: TGTGCCAGCAGCGTAGCTGTGACTAGCGTTTACACCGGGGAGCTGTTTTTT. As protein: CASSVAVTSVYTGELFF.